These 22 T cell receptor beta chains were all obtained from the same sample, sequenced in a study of blood T cells in healthy people across ages. Sample-barcoded 5' priming and a J-beta primer mix drove a second PCR of about 7 to 11 cycles. MiXCR was run by TCRdb on the 5' RACE reads, yielding one entry per CDR3 protein. The sample lists some 1.1 million distinct CDR3 sequences, more than 30% occurring once. The sequenced sample was blood. All receptors derive from a man aged 18-30 years in good health.

This clonotype has just a few counts. CDR3 nucleotide sequence: TGTGCCAGCAGACAGACAGGGGGAGTCGAAAAACTGTTTTTT. It yields the protein CASRQTGGVEKLFF. The chain combines TRBV6-5 with TRBJ1-4; 9 bases agree with TRBD1. CDR3 length: 14 residues. The V gene's germline CDR1 is MNHEY and CDR2 SVGAGI. V trimming: 6 bases; J trimming: 8 bases; junction bases outside the gene matches: 7.

This clonotype was detected once. The chain joins TRBV28 to TRBJ1-1; no reliable D call. CDR1 is MDHEN, CDR2 SYDVKM, per germline. V was trimmed by 2 bases and J by 0 bases, leaving 16 bases between them. The length of the CDR3 is 17 residues. CDR3 nucleotides: TGTGCCAGCAGTTTACCCGACGCGGGATCGATGAACACTGAAGCTTTCTTT. It translates to CASSLPDAGSMNTEAFF.

The chain employs TRBV21-1 and TRBJ1-2. TRBV21-1 is reported as a pseudogene. The CDR3 covers 12 residues. The CDR3, as DNA: TGTGCCAGCAGCAATATATGGTATGGCTACACCTTC. This sequence encodes CASSNIWYGYTF.

This clonotype showed up just once. The V gene is TRBV6-1, the J gene TRBJ1-5, with 9 bases matching TRBD1. V dropped 8 bases and J dropped 4; count of bases not matched to a gene: 18. The CDR3 totals 18 residues. The germline V gene encodes CDR1 MNHNS and CDR2 SASEGT. Here the CDR3 DNA reads TGTGCCAGCCTCATCTCTATGGGACAGGGAACTCTTAATCAGCCCCAGCATTTT. This codes for CASLISMGQGTLNQPQHF.

A remark on this clonotype: Relative to the germline gene, one junction end is altered; a read error may explain this. The genes are TRBV9 and TRBJ2-7, with 8 nucleotides matching TRBD1. The CDR3 loop spans 15 amino acids. The V gene's germline CDR1 is SGDLS and CDR2 YYNGEE. The CDR3 DNA reads as TGTGCCAGCAGCGAAGGGACAGGCTACTCCCACGAGCAGTACTTC. Protein sequence: CASSEGTGYSHEQYF.

The CDR3 loop is CASLARNTGELFF. The CDR3 region has the DNA TGTGCCAGCCTGGCCAGGAACACCGGGGAGCTGTTTTTT. The chain combines TRBV10-3 with TRBJ2-2; the D is unclear. The CDR3 consists of 13 residues. Germline V gene data show CDR1 as ENHRY and CDR2 as SYGVKD. V gave up 10 bases and J gave up 1 base, with 10 bases separating them.

This chain connects TRBV20-1 to TRBJ2-1; 11 bases map to TRBD2. V dropped 3 bases and J dropped 9; count of bases not matched to a gene: 10. CDR3 length: 15 residues. Germline V gives CDR1 DFQATT, CDR2 SNEGSKA (reference sequence). CDR3 bases: TGCAGTGCTAGGAGTAGCGGGGGGGCTGAGAGTGAGCAGTTCTTC. This sequence encodes CSARSSGGAESEQFF.

This chain uses TRBV4-2 with TRBJ2-1, with 7 bases fitting TRBD1. The germline CDR1 and CDR2 sequences are LGHNA and YNFKEQ. V was clipped by 0 bases and J by 9 bases; unmatched bases: 5. The CDR3 has 14 amino acids. In DNA, the CDR3 is TGTGCCAGCAGCCAAGACCAACCAGGGGGTGAGCAGTTCTTC. Translation: CASSQDQPGGEQFF.

This chain links TRBV6-2 or TRBV6-3 with TRBJ2-2; the match to TRBD1 covers 7 bases. This CDR3 is 14 amino acids long. Per germline, CDR1 MNHEY and CDR2 SVGEGT. The trim removed 5 bases at V and 4 bases at J, leaving 4 bases unmatched. CDR3: CASSIRQGTGELFF. In DNA form, the CDR3 reads TGTGCCAGCAGTATTCGACAGGGCACCGGGGAGCTGTTTTTT.

Here the CDR3 reads CASSWGGVKDTGELFF. The CDR3 DNA is TGTGCCAGCAGTTGGGGGGGGGTGAAGGACACCGGGGAGCTGTTTTTT. The J gene is TRBJ2-2, the V gene TRBV6-6; 7 bases are shared with TRBD2. The CDR3 has 16 amino acids. V gave up 4 bases and J gave up 3 bases; unmatched junction bases: 8. Germline V gene data show CDR1 as MNHNY and CDR2 as SVGAGI (reference sequence).

V usage is TRBV2 and J usage is TRBJ2-5; no firm D call. The better agreement between TRBJ2-7 and the DNA end casts doubt on the J call. The germline V gene has CDR1 SNHLY and CDR2 FYNNEI. The CDR3 has 11 residues. The CDR3 spells CASSELTEQYF. CDR3 bases: TGTGCCAGCAGTGAATTAACCGAGCAGTACTTC.

This clonotype occurred a few times. The chain recombines TRBV2 with TRBJ1-5, with D maybe TRBD1 (6 bases). The CDR3 runs to 15 residues. V shed 5 bases and J shed 0 bases, with 11 bases lying between them. In germline, CDR1 is SNHLY, CDR2 FYNNEI. CDR3 nucleotides: TGTGCCAGCAGTAAACAGGGAAGTAGCAATCAGCCCCAGCATTTT. Its protein product is CASSKQGSSNQPQHF.

A few counts support this clonotype. The chain has TRBV15 and TRBJ2-7; no clear D gene. There are 12 residues in the CDR3. V was shortened by 0 bases and J by 4 bases, with 4 bases between the two germline ends. The V gene's germline CDR1 is LNHNV and CDR2 YYDKDF (reference sequence). In nucleotides, the CDR3 is TGTGCCACCAGCAGAGAGAGGTACGAGCAGTACTTC. As protein: CATSRERYEQYF.

The J gene is TRBJ1-2, the V gene TRBV29-1; D gene unclear. Germline CDR1 reads SQVTM; CDR2 reads ANQGSEA. This CDR3 spans 14 amino acids. Deletions cut 2 bases from V and 4 bases from J, with 14 bases between. The CDR3 bases are TGCAGCGTTGAACGTCGAGGAAACGGCTATGGCTACACCTTC. Its translation is CSVERRGNGYGYTF.

The chain joins TRBV7-2 to TRBJ1-5; tentative D call: TRBD1 (6 bases). V gave up 2 bases and J gave up 0 bases, with 11 bases separating them. Germline V gene data show CDR1 as SGHTA and CDR2 as FQGNSA. The CDR3 extends over 16 amino acids. CDR3 loop: CASSLRGGVSNQPQHF. The CDR3, as DNA: TGTGCCAGCAGCTTAAGGGGGGGGGTTAGCAATCAGCCCCAGCATTTT.

At least ten counts were recorded for this clonotype. The junction shows a germline mismatch at one end, possibly a read error. The chain links TRBV4-3 to TRBJ2-1; TRBD1 is a possible D gene (5 bases). Germline V gene lookup returns CDR1 LGHNA and CDR2 YSLEER. CDR3 length: 14 amino acids. CDR3 sequence: CASSQDSSYNEQFF. The CDR3 DNA sequence: TGTGCCAGCAGCCAAGACAGCTCCTACAATGAGCAGTTCTTC.

This sequence joins TRBV4-2 and TRBJ2-1, with 7 bases matching TRBD1. Per the germline V gene, CDR1 is LGHNA and CDR2 is YNFKEQ. There are 14 residues in the CDR3. V shed 4 bases and J 6 bases; nucleotides not matched to a gene: 6. The CDR3 loop is CASSPGDSANEQFF. CDR3 nucleotides: TGTGCCAGCAGCCCAGGGGACAGTGCCAATGAGCAGTTCTTC.

This rearrangement joins TRBV7-3 to TRBJ2-1; the D gene is possibly TRBD2 (6 bases). The CDR3 is made up of 14 amino acids. Germline V gene lookup returns CDR1 SGHTA and CDR2 FQGTGA. Trimming shortened V by 1 base and J by 9 bases, and 13 bases separated the two germline ends. DNA for the CDR3: TGTGCCAGCAGCTTAAGTTCCGCGGGGAGTGAGCAGTTCTTC. Its protein product is CASSLSSAGSEQFF.

This clonotype was seen at least ten times. This chain joins TRBV5-1 and TRBJ2-3; no clear D. The germline V gene has CDR1 SGHRS and CDR2 YFSETQ. The CDR3 is 15 residues long. V shed 2 bases and J shed 1 base, with 11 bases lying between them. The CDR3 loop is CASSFSAGGTDTQYF. In DNA form, the CDR3 reads TGCGCCAGCAGCTTTTCAGCCGGTGGCACAGATACGCAGTATTTT.

A few counts support this clonotype. The CDR3 reads CASSRTGDGEKLFF. In DNA, the CDR3 is TGCGCCAGCAGCAGAACAGGGGATGGTGAAAAACTGTTTTTT. This chain joins TRBV5-1 and TRBJ1-4, with 7 bases aligning to TRBD1. This CDR3 comprises 14 residues. Looked up from germline, CDR1 is SGHRS and CDR2 is YFSETQ. Losses at the gene ends were 4 bases for V and 7 bases for J; bases not matched to a gene: 7. Full variable domain (outside the CDR3, taken from reference TRBV5-1 and TRBJ1-4): KAGVTQTPRYLIKTRGQQVTLSCSPISGHRSVSWYQQTPGQGLQFLFEYFSETQRNKGNFPGRFSGRQFSNSRSEMNVSTLELGDSALYLCASSRTGDGEKLFFGSGTQLSVL.

With respect to this clonotype: The junction departs from germline at one end; a sequencing error may be responsible. The chain joins TRBV11-2 to TRBJ2-3; the D gene is possibly TRBD2 (5 bases). In germline, CDR1 is SGHAT, CDR2 FQNNGV. The CDR3 spans 16 residues. The CDR3: CANSSSPGVRTDTQYF. The CDR3 nucleotides read TGTGCCAACAGCTCATCACCCGGGGTTCGCACAGATACGCAGTATTTT.

The V and J genes are TRBV12-3 or TRBV12-4 and TRBJ2-1; D is unresolved. The V gene lost 3 bases and the J gene lost 6 bases, with 12 bases spanning the gap. CDR3 length equals 14 residues. CDR3 sequence (DNA): TGTGCCAGCAGTTTCGGTCTCCCCAGCAATGAGCAGTTCTTC. This codes for CASSFGLPSNEQFF.